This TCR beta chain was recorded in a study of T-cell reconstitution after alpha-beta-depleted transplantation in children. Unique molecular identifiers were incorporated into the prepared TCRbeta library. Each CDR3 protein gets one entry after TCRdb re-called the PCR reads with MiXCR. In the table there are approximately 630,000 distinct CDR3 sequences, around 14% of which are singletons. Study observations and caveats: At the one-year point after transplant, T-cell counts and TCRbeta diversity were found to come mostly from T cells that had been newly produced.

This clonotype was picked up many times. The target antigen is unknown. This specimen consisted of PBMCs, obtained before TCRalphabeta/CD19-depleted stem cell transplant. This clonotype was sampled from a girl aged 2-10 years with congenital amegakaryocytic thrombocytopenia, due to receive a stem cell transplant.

CDR3 sequence: CATGLYNEQFF. Written as DNA, the CDR3 is TGTGCCACAGGGTTATACAATGAGCAGTTCTTC. The chain links TRBV30 to TRBJ2-1, with a possible D match to TRBD1 (6 bases). The V gene's germline CDR1 is GTSNPN and CDR2 SVGIG (reference sequence). V lost 8 bases and J lost 4, with 9 bases in between. CDR3 length: 11 amino acids.